The text below deals with one TCR beta chain. The data were taken from a study of control samples from healthy donors and cancer patients. TCRdb keeps only in-frame clones here, not all; method: immunoSEQ multiplex PCR. The repertoire holds around 140,000 clones, roughly 93% seen once, with around 5.4% in the top ten. Germline V gene data show CDR1 as MDHEN and CDR2 as SYDVKM. The V segment lost 5 bases and the J segment 4 bases; nucleotides outside the gene matches: 10. The CDR3 loop spans 15 amino acids. The chain uses TRBV28 and TRBJ1-1; TRBD1 aligns across 7 bases. Sample: blood. This clonotype was sampled from a man aged 18-30 years in good health. The CDR3 loop reads CASSLSSGGPTEAFF. In DNA form, the CDR3 reads TGTGCCAGCAGTCTCTCCTCAGGGGGGCCCACTGAAGCTTTCTTT.